These 4 T cell receptor beta chains were all obtained from the same sample, sequenced in a study of T-cell reconstitution after alpha-beta-depleted transplantation in children. The TCRbeta library was prepared with unique molecular identifiers. Each CDR3 protein is one row after TCRdb ran MiXCR on the PCR reads. The sample includes about 200,000 distinct CDR3 sequences, about 6.6% of them seen just once. Here the sequenced sample was PBMCs, taken before TCRalphabeta/CD19-depleted stem cell transplant. The source of these receptors is a boy younger than 10 with acute lymphoblastic leukemia, due to receive a stem cell transplant.

This clonotype occurred many times. The genes are TRBV7-8 and TRBJ2-2; D may match TRBD1 or TRBD2 (5 bases each). The CDR3 contains 17 residues. V lost 3 bases and J lost 0, with 14 bases in between. The germline gives CDR1 SGHVS, CDR2 FQNEAQ. As DNA, the CDR3 is TGTGCCAGCAGCTTCCCGTTACTGGGGGCGAACACCGGGGAGCTGTTTTTT. This gives the protein CASSFPLLGANTGELFF.

There are many counts of this clonotype. The chain combines TRBV20-1 with TRBJ2-3, with TRBD2 matching over 11 bases. CDR1 and CDR2 from the germline V gene are DFQATT and SNEGSKA (reference sequence). J was trimmed by 2 bases and V by 1 base; bases with no gene match: 5. The CDR3 spans 16 residues. CDR3 sequence (DNA): TGCAGTGCTAGAGTGCCTAGCGGGGGGATCACAGATACGCAGTATTTT. Protein product: CSARVPSGGITDTQYF.

This clonotype has only a few counts. The chain joins TRBV20-1 to TRBJ2-3; TRBD2 aligns across 9 bases. The CDR3 has 15 residues. Germline lookup yields CDR1 DFQATT and CDR2 SNEGSKA (reference sequence). The trim removed 5 bases at V and 1 base at J, leaving 7 bases unmatched. The CDR3 region has the DNA TGCAGTGCTTTCCGAGTAGCGGGGGGCACAGATACGCAGTATTTT. Amino acid sequence: CSAFRVAGGTDTQYF.

This clonotype was counted at least ten times. The rearrangement joins TRBV29-1 to TRBJ2-7, with a weak D call TRBD2 (6 bases). Germline V gene lookup returns CDR1 SQVTM and CDR2 ANQGSEA. V was shortened by 4 bases and J by 0 bases, with 16 bases between the two germline ends. The CDR3 is 15 residues long. CDR3 DNA sequence: TGCAGCGTTGGGGCACTCCGGAGGGGCTCCTACGAGCAGTACTTC. Translation gives CSVGALRRGSYEQYF.